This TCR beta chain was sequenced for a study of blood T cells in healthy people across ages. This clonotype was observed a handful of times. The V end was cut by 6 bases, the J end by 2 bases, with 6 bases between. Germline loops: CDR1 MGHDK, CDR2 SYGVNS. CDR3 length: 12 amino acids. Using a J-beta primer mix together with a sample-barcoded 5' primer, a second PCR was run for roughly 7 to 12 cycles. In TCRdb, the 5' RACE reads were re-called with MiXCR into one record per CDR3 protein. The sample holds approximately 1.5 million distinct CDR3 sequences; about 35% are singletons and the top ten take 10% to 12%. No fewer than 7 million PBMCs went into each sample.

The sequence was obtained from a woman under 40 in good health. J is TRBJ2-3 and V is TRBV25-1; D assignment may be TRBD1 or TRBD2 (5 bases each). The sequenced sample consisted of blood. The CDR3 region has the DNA TGTGCCAGCAGGGGGGTCACAGATACGCAGTATTTT. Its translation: CASRGVTDTQYF.